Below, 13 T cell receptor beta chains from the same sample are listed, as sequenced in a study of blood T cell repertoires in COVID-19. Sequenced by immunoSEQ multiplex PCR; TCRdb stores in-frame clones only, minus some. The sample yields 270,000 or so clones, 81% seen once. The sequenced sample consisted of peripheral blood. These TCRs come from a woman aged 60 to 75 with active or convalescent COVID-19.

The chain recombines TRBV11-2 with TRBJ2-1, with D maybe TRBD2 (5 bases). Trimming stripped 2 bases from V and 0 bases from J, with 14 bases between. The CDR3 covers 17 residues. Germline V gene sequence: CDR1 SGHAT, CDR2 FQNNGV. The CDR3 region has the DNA TGTGCCAGCAGCTTAAGAGGAGGTGGGTTCTCCTACAATGAGCAGTTCTTC. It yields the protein CASSLRGGGFSYNEQFF.

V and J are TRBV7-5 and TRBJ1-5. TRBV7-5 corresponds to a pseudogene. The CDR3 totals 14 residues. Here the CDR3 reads CARSEDRGNQPQHF. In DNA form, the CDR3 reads TGTGCCAGAAGCGAGGATAGAGGCAATCAGCCCCAGCATTTT.

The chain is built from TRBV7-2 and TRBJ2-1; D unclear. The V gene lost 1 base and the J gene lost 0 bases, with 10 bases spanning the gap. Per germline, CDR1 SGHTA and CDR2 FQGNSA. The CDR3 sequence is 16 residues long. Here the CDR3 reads CASSLGGASSYNEQFF. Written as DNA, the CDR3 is TGTGCCAGCAGCTTAGGCGGAGCTAGCTCCTACAATGAGCAGTTCTTC.

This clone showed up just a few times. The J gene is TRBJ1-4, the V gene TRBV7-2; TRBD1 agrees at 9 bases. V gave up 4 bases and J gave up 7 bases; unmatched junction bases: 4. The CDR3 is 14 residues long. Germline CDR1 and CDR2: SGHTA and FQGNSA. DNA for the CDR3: TGTGCCAGCAGCTCAACAGGGGGCCGTGAAAAACTGTTTTTT. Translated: CASSSTGGREKLFF. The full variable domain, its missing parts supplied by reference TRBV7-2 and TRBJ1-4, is GAGVSQSPSNKVTEKGKDVELRCDPISGHTALYWYRQSLGQGLEFLIYFQGNSAPDKSGLPSDRFSAERTGGSVSTLTIQRTQQEDSAVYLCASSSTGGREKLFFGSGTQLSVL.

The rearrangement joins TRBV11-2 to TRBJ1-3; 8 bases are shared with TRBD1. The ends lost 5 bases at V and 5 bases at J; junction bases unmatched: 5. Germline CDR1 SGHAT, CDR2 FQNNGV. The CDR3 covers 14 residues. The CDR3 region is CASSDWTGRNTIYF. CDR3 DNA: TGTGCCAGCAGCGACTGGACAGGGAGAAACACCATATATTTT.

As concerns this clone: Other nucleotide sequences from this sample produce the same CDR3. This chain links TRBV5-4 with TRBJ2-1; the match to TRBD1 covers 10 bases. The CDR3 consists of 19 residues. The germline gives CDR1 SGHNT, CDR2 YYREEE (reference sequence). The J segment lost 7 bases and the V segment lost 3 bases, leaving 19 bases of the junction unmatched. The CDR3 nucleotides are TGTGCCAGCAGCTCCCCCCGGGACAGGGGCCAACCCCAGTGGAATGAGCAGTTCTTC. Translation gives CASSSPRDRGQPQWNEQFF.

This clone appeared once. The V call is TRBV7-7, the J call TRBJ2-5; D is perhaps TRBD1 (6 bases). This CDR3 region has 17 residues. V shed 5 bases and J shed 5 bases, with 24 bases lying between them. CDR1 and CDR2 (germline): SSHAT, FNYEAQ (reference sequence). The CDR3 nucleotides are TGTGCCAGCAGCACCGCCGGCGCAGGGGCTGGCGGGGAGACCCAGTACTTC. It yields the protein CASSTAGAGAGGETQYF.

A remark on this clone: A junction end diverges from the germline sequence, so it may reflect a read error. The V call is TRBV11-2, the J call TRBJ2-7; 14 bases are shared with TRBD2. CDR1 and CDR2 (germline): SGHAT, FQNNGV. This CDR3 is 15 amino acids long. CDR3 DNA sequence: TGTGCCAGCAGCCTAAGACTAGCGGGGGGGTTCCAGCCCCACTTC. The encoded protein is CASSLRLAGGFQPHF.

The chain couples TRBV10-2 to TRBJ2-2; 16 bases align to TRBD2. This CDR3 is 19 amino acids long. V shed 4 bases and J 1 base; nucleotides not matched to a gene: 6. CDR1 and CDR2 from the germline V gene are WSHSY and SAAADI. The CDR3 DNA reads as TGCGCCAGCAGTGGCCGGGGACTAGCGGGGGGGATGAACACCGGGGAGCTGTTTTTT. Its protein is CASSGRGLAGGMNTGELFF.

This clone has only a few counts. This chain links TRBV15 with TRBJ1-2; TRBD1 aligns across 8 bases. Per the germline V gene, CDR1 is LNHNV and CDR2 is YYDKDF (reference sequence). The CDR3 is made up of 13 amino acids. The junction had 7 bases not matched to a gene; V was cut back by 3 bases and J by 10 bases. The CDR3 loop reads CATSRTRGLDYTF. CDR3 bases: TGTGCCACCAGCAGGACCAGGGGGCTTGACTACACCTTC.

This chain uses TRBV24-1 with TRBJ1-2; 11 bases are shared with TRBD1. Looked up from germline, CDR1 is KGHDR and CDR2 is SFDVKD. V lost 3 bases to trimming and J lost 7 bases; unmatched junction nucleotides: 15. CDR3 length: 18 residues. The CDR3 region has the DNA TGTGCCACCAGTGATAGATGGGGGGGGGACAGGGGGGAAGGTGGCTACACCTTC. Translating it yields CATSDRWGGDRGEGGYTF.

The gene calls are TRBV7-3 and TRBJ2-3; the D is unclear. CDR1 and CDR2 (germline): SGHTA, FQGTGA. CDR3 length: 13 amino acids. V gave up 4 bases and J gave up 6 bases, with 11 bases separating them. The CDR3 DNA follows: TGTGCCAGCAGCTCCAACCACGGGGATACGCAGTATTTT. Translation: CASSSNHGDTQYF.

The CDR3 loop is CAISGPPPDEAFF. CDR3 nucleotides: TGTGCCATCAGTGGGCCCCCGCCAGATGAAGCTTTCTTT. The chain uses TRBV10-3 and TRBJ1-1, with no clear D. Germline values: CDR1 ENHRY, CDR2 SYGVKD. Trimming left V 4 bases short and J 7 bases short, with 13 bases between. The CDR3 sequence is 13 residues long.